A selection of T cell receptor beta chains follows, all from one sample in a study of blood T cell repertoires in COVID-19. Sequenced by immunoSEQ multiplex PCR; TCRdb stores in-frame clones only, minus some. The sample yields 96,000 or so clones, roughly 90% seen once. The source material was peripheral blood. The receptors stem from a man in his sixties with acute or convalescent COVID-19. Both conserved end residues are part of each CDR3. Each record gives: J gene, clone size, V gene, D gene, CDR3 protein, CDR3 DNA. D genes are given only for firm matches. Clone size is given for some rows only: seen once, a few or many times, or a class if the clone is expanded.

TRBJ2-1	-	TRBV13	TRBD2	CASSFALAGIYNEQFF	TGTGCCAGCAGCTTTGCCCTAGCGGGTATCTACAATGAGCAGTTCTTC
TRBJ1-1	-	TRBV19	-	CASSGWEAFF	TGTGCCAGTAGTGGCTGGGAAGCTTTCTTT
TRBJ1-1	-	TRBV27	-	CASSSGGSDAFF	TGTGCCAGCAGTTCCGGGGGATCTGACGCTTTCTTT
TRBJ2-5	-	TRBV6-5	-	CASTLTGMEETQYF	TGTGCCAGCACCCTAACAGGGATGGAGGAGACCCAGTACTTC
TRBJ1-2	-	TRBV28	-	CASSDSPTRGYTF	TGTGCCAGCAGTGATAGCCCGACTCGTGGCTACACCTTC
TRBJ2-1	once	TRBV4-3	TRBD2	CASSHGLAVNEQFF	TGCGCCAGCAGCCATGGACTAGCGGTGAATGAGCAGTTCTTC
TRBJ1-1	-	TRBV5-1	-	CASSLTGNTEAFF	TGCGCCAGCAGCTTAACCGGGAACACTGAAGCTTTCTTT
TRBJ1-3	once	TRBV5-1	-	CASSLEGGSGNTIYF	TGCGCCAGCAGCTTGGAAGGAGGATCTGGAAACACCATATATTTT
TRBJ2-3	-	TRBV7-9	TRBD2	CASSLGTSEKDTQYF	TGTGCCAGCAGCTTGGGGACTAGCGAGAAAGATACGCAGTATTTT
TRBJ1-5	-	TRBV6-2/TRBV6-3	-	CASSPGLPSGQPQHF	TGTGCCAGCAGTCCGGGACTCCCCAGCGGTCAGCCCCAGCATTTT
TRBJ2-4	-	TRBV18	TRBD2	CASSPNNGLAGFKNIQYF	TGTGCCAGCTCACCAAACAACGGACTAGCGGGTTTCAAAAACATTCAGTACTTC
TRBJ2-1	-	TRBV7-9	TRBD2	CASSLAPGLEYNEQFF	TGTGCCAGCAGCTTAGCTCCGGGACTAGAGTACAATGAGCAGTTCTTC
TRBJ2-3	-	TRBV7-3	-	CASSLNKIPDTQYF	TGTGCCAGCAGCTTAAACAAAATCCCAGATACGCAGTATTTT
TRBJ1-2	-	TRBV7-2	-	CASSSDTTYGYTF	TGTGCCAGCAGCTCCGACACAACCTATGGCTACACCTTC
TRBJ2-3	-	TRBV7-2	TRBD2	CASSTTSGGGTDTQYF	TGTGCCAGCAGCACAACTAGCGGGGGTGGCACAGATACGCAGTATTTT
TRBJ1-3	-	TRBV28	-	CASSSGTGNTIYF	TGTGCCAGCAGTTCAGGGACTGGAAACACCATATATTTT
TRBJ2-2	-	TRBV27	-	CASSLSGARDTGELFF	TGTGCCAGCAGTTTATCGGGGGCAAGGGACACCGGGGAGCTGTTTTTT
TRBJ2-2	-	TRBV14	TRBD2	CASSQDAAGEQGTGELFF	TGTGCCAGCAGCCAAGATGCAGCGGGAGAACAAGGCACCGGGGAGCTGTTTTTT
TRBJ2-2	-	TRBV6-5	TRBD1	CASSYGTGGNTGELFF	TGTGCCAGCAGTTACGGCACAGGGGGTAACACCGGGGAGCTGTTTTTT
TRBJ2-5	few	TRBV5-4	TRBD1	CASSSRTGPGETQYF	TGTGCCAGCAGCTCGAGGACAGGTCCTGGGGAGACCCAGTACTTC
TRBJ2-7	once	TRBV19	-	CASSGSGSYEQYF	TGTGCCAGTAGCGGGAGCGGGTCCTACGAGCAGTACTTC
TRBJ2-1	few	TRBV7-8	TRBD1	CASSLRDSSYNEQFF	TGTGCCAGCAGCTTAAGGGACAGCTCCTACAATGAGCAGTTCTTC
TRBJ2-3	-	TRBV30	-	CAWRAGDTQYF	TGTGCCTGGAGGGCGGGAGATACGCAGTATTTT
TRBJ2-4	few	TRBV18	-	CASSPLTGTKNIQYF	TGTGCCAGCTCACCACTCACAGGGACCAAAAACATTCAGTACTTC
TRBJ2-2	-	TRBV7-9	TRBD2	CASSLSLAGAGELFF	TGTGCCAGCAGCTTAAGTCTAGCGGGAGCCGGGGAGCTGTTTTTT
TRBJ2-2	-	TRBV5-1	-	CASSGRQYNTGELFF	TGCGCCAGCAGCGGGCGACAGTACAACACCGGGGAGCTGTTTTTT
TRBJ2-7	-	TRBV11-1	TRBD2	CASSLNGGLAYPEQYF	TGTGCCAGCAGCTTAAATGGCGGACTAGCGTATCCCGAGCAGTACTTC
TRBJ1-1	-	TRBV7-3	TRBD1	CASTPKNYCRDRAVRNTEAFF	TGTGCCAGCACCCCCAAGAATTACTGCCGGGACAGGGCGGTTAGGAACACTGAAGCTTTCTTT
TRBJ2-2	-	TRBV4-1	TRBD1	CASSPSGTVHTGELFF	TGCGCCAGCAGCCCCTCAGGGACAGTTCACACCGGGGAGCTGTTTTTT
TRBJ1-2	-	TRBV6-2/TRBV6-3	-	CASSYSWARYGYTF	TGTGCCAGCAGTTACTCGTGGGCTCGCTATGGCTACACCTTC
TRBJ2-7	-	TRBV7-9	TRBD2	CASSSGGLASEQYF	TGTGCCAGCAGCTCAGGGGGACTAGCTTCCGAGCAGTACTTC
TRBJ2-7	-	TRBV24-1	-	CATSDFRDEQYF	TGTGCCACCAGTGATTTCAGGGACGAGCAGTACTTC
TRBJ2-5	-	TRBV30	TRBD1	CAWSVGGRGETQYF	TGTGCCTGGAGTGTAGGTGGCAGGGGGGAGACCCAGTACTTC
TRBJ2-1	-	TRBV29-1	-	CSVLDEPGLYNEQFF	TGCAGCGTCCTAGACGAACCGGGACTCTACAATGAGCAGTTCTTC
TRBJ2-3	-	TRBV25-1	TRBD1	CASSEETGGADTQYF	TGTGCCAGCAGTGAGGAGACAGGGGGTGCGGATACGCAGTATTTT
TRBJ2-3	-	TRBV13	-	CASSLVTGPNTDTQYF	TGTGCCAGCAGCTTAGTAACAGGGCCAAACACAGATACGCAGTATTTT
TRBJ1-2	few	TRBV5-1	-	CASSLQEGDYGYTF	TGCGCCAGCAGCTTACAGGAAGGGGACTATGGCTACACCTTC
TRBJ2-7	-	TRBV19	TRBD2	CASSIGIAGASYEQYF	TGTGCCAGTAGTATAGGAATAGCGGGAGCCAGCTACGAGCAGTACTTC
TRBJ1-5	-	TRBV4-2	-	CASSPWGGVVDQPQHF	TGTGCCAGCAGCCCCTGGGGGGGGGTTGTCGATCAGCCCCAGCATTTT
TRBJ1-6	-	TRBV11-3	-	CASSPDRANSPLHF	TGTGCCAGCAGCCCGGACAGAGCTAATTCACCCCTCCACTTT
TRBJ1-1	-	TRBV18	TRBD1	CASSPGQGPTEAFF	TGTGCCAGCTCACCCGGACAGGGACCCACTGAAGCTTTCTTT
TRBJ1-4	-	TRBV5-1	TRBD1	CASSLEGTGGAEEKLFF	TGCGCCAGCAGCTTGGAAGGGACAGGGGGCGCGGAGGAAAAACTGTTTTTT
TRBJ2-7	-	TRBV18	TRBD2	CASSSGTSDSYEQYF	TGTGCCAGCTCGTCCGGGACTAGCGACTCCTACGAGCAGTACTTC
TRBJ2-5	-	TRBV7-2	-	CASSKAREETQYF	TGTGCCAGCAGCAAGGCCAGGGAAGAGACCCAGTACTTC
TRBJ2-1	-	TRBV4-1	-	CASSQVEAFWRKEQFF	TGCGCCAGCAGCCAAGTAGAGGCCTTCTGGCGAAAAGAGCAGTTCTTC
TRBJ1-1	-	TRBV11-3	-	CASSHYPGKITEAFF	TGTGCCAGCAGCCACTATCCGGGGAAGATCACTGAAGCTTTCTTT
TRBJ1-5	once	TRBV21-1	-	CASSKATCSLEGREPQHF	TGTGCCAGCAGCAAAGCTACCTGTAGTTTGGAGGGTCGGGAGCCCCAGCATTTT
TRBJ2-1	-	TRBV5-1	TRBD2	CASSLGVTSGSSYNEQFF	TGCGCCAGCAGCTTGGGCGTGACTAGCGGGAGCTCCTACAATGAGCAGTTCTTC
TRBJ2-1	-	TRBV10-3	TRBD2	CAISAAGGGQTYNEQFF	TGTGCCATCAGTGCTGCGGGAGGCGGCCAAACTTACAATGAGCAGTTCTTC
TRBJ1-6	-	TRBV28	TRBD1	CASSSPTGENSPLHF	TGTGCCAGCAGTTCCCCGACAGGGGAGAATTCACCCCTCCACTTT
TRBJ2-1	-	TRBV7-2	-	CASSLDLYNEQFF	TGTGCCAGCAGCTTAGATCTATACAATGAGCAGTTCTTC
TRBJ2-1	-	TRBV6-2/TRBV6-3	-	CASSYVGGSYNEQFF	TGTGCCAGCAGTTACGTCGGGGGCTCCTACAATGAGCAGTTCTTC
TRBJ1-4	-	TRBV5-6	-	CASSSRQSLGKLFF	TGTGCCAGCAGCTCGAGACAGTCCCTGGGGAAACTGTTTTTT
TRBJ2-7	-	TRBV7-2	-	CASKLVGAYEQYF	TGTGCCAGCAAGTTGGTAGGGGCCTACGAGCAGTACTTC